The T cell receptor (beta chain) described here comes from a study of cytomegalovirus exposure and HLA in healthy donors. The study, taken as a whole, reports: Within an earlier analysis, most TCR beta V segments proved productive either about 87% or about 30% of the time. An analysis was carried out at a later point. It showed that HLA-associated TCR beta chains were more clonally expanded than equally common non-associated chains.

The PCR had 60 Vbeta and 13 Jbeta primers. Clones were read by immunoSEQ multiplex PCR, and TCRdb kept only the in-frame ones, dropping some. The data contain approximately 130,000 clones, roughly 79% of them seen just once; the ten biggest clones take up around 1.9%. This clone was detected only a few times. The antigen is unknown. Other nucleotide sequences from this sample produce the same CDR3. The germline gives CDR1 SQVTM, CDR2 ANQGSEA. The length of the CDR3 is 11 residues. Trimming pared 4 bases from V and 10 bases from J, leaving 13 bases between. V usage is TRBV29-1 and J usage is TRBJ1-2, with unresolved D. The sequence was obtained from a woman aged 35 to 49 in good health and CMV-seronegative. Sequenced sample: PBMCs. This CDR3 is CSVGAGYDYTF. The CDR3 coding sequence is TGCAGCGTTGGGGCGGGCTACGACTACACCTTC.